This is a list of T cell receptor beta chains from one sample in a study of CD8+ T cells in alopecia areata. Clones were read by immunoSEQ multiplex PCR, and TCRdb kept only the in-frame ones, dropping some. The sample consists of 150,000 or so clones, about three fifths of them appearing once. The specimen was CD4+ T cells sorted from blood. Source of these receptors: a human donor in good health. The CDR3 runs from the conserved cysteine through the conserved F or W. The order of the fields is clone size, V gene, CDR3 length, CDR3 protein. The size entry is marked missing in some rows and otherwise reads once, few, many or a size class.

NA TRBV28 13 CASRPTVPGIQYF
NA TRBV28 16 CASSPTGSKGNQPQHF
NA TRBV15 18 CATSRLNRDTQQRDTQYF
NA TRBV5-1 14 CASSSTGGNYGYTF
few TRBV7-9 14 CASSLELAGHEQYF
NA TRBV30 13 CAWSRQLNTEAFF
NA TRBV29-1 12 CSVGDHLETQYF
NA TRBV29-1 15 CSVKSRTGSTDTQYF
few TRBV10-3 16 CAKPGLAGGSKNIQYF
NA TRBV29-1 11 CSVRDAGELFF
NA TRBV29-1 17 CSVGDSVLDATNEKLFF
NA TRBV2 16 CASSPLMGAKSDTQYF
NA TRBV29-1 12 CSVVQGSYEQYF
NA TRBV9 13 CASSSRQGYGYTF
many TRBV23-1 15 CASSPLGGNSYEQYF
NA TRBV29-1 13 CSVPSDRGREQYF
NA TRBV10-1 14 CASSGRDSSYEQYF
NA TRBV7-2 13 CASSLAGSEGYTF
few TRBV5-1 15 CASSLVGGSTYEQYF
NA TRBV28 15 CASSLRGQAPYGYTF
NA TRBV28 11 CASSPRGTQYF
NA TRBV29-1 15 CSVRAGAGNTGELFF
NA TRBV7-3 16 CASSLMGLAGVNEQFF
NA TRBV20-1 11 CSARRTDTQYF
few TRBV27 13 CASSLSPRAEQFF
few TRBV6-5 16 CASSYSHTSGSNEQFF
NA TRBV5-1 13 CASSLETSYGYTF
NA TRBV29-1 11 CSVGVGLGVLF
NA TRBV29-1 12 CSVGAGYYEQYF
NA TRBV11-1 14 CASSMGRPNYGYTF
NA TRBV29-1 16 CSVVSRTGRLEYEQYF
NA TRBV4-1 16 CASSHPSARVGETQYF
NA TRBV28 18 CASSFPAMGLSGRAGQFF
once TRBV5-1 14 CASSLPGDGGATFF
NA TRBV29-1 16 CSVEEWSSRWYNEQFF
NA TRBV4-1 13 CASSQSPYNEQFF